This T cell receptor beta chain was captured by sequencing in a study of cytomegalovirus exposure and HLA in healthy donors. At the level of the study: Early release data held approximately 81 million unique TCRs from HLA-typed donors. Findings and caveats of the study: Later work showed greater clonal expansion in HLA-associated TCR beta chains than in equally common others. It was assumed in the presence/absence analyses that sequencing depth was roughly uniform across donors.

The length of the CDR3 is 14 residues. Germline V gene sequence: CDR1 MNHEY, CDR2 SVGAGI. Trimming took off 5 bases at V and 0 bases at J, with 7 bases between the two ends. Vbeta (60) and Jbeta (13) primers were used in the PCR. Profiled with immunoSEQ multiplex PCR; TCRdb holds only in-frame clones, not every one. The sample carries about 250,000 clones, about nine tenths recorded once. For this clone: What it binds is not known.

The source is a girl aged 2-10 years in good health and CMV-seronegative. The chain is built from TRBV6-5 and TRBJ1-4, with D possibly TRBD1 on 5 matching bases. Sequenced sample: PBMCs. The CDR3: CASSRTPTNEKLFF. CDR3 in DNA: TGTGCCAGCAGTCGGACACCAACTAATGAAAAACTGTTTTTT.